The 14 T cell receptor beta chains below were found in one sample sequenced in a study of T-cell reconstitution after alpha-beta-depleted transplantation in children. As it was prepared, the TCRbeta library received unique molecular identifiers. One entry per CDR3 protein, called by TCRdb with MiXCR from the PCR reads. This sample has fewer than 550,000 distinct CDR3 sequences, with roughly 11% found just once. The source was PBMCs, mostly from graft donor cells, collected 180 days after TCRalphabeta/CD19-depleted stem cell transplant. The source is a female patient aged 2-9 years who had a stem cell transplant for aplastic anemia, so the T cells may come from the graft donor.

This chain links TRBV5-1 with TRBJ2-2, with 9 bases that match TRBD1. Germline V gene lookup returns CDR1 SGHRS and CDR2 YFSETQ. V was pared by 5 bases and J by 2 bases, with 7 bases of the junction left unmatched. The CDR3 is 16 residues long. DNA of the CDR3: TGCGCCAGCAGTGGGACAGGGTCCTTTAACACCGGGGAGCTGTTTTTT. Its translation: CASSGTGSFNTGELFF.

The genes are TRBV7-3 and TRBJ2-3, with 10 bases identical to TRBD1. Trimming took 6 bases from V and 4 from J; bases not matched to a gene: 7. CDR3 length equals 15 residues. Germline V gives CDR1 SGHTA, CDR2 FQGTGA. CDR3 in amino acids: CASSLTGGIADTQYF. CDR3 sequence (DNA): TGTGCCAGCAGTTTGACAGGGGGCATCGCAGATACGCAGTATTTT.

The V call is TRBV19, the J call TRBJ2-1; the D gene is possibly TRBD2 (5 bases). The CDR3 is 15 amino acids. Germline V gene data show CDR1 as LNHDA and CDR2 as SQIVND (reference sequence). Trimming shortened V by 3 bases and J by 0 bases, and 9 bases separated the two germline ends. The CDR3 is CASSIGGGSYNEQFF. The CDR3 DNA is TGTGCCAGTAGTATCGGCGGAGGCTCCTACAATGAGCAGTTCTTC. Full variable domain (remainder filled in from reference TRBV19 and TRBJ2-1): DGGITQSPKYLFRKEGQNVTLSCEQNLNHDAMYWYRQDPGQGLRLIYYSQIVNDFQKGDIAEGYSVSREKKESFPLTVTSAQKNPTAFYLCASSIGGGSYNEQFFGPGTRLTVL.

This clonotype was found many times. The rearrangement joins TRBV29-1 to TRBJ2-7; 9 positions agree with TRBD1. The length of the CDR3 is 14 residues. Germline loops: CDR1 SQVTM, CDR2 ANQGSEA. V was clipped by 4 bases and J by 0 bases; unmatched bases: 4. This CDR3 is CSVVGQGSSYEQYF. DNA for the CDR3: TGCAGCGTTGTGGGACAGGGATCCTCCTACGAGCAGTACTTC.

The chain couples TRBV3-1 to TRBJ2-7, with D unclear. The V gene lost 4 bases and the J gene lost 4 bases, with 8 bases spanning the gap. The CDR3 is made up of 12 amino acids. Per germline, CDR1 LGHDT and CDR2 YNNKEL (reference sequence). This CDR3 reads CASSPRWYEQYV. The CDR3 region has the DNA TGTGCCAGCAGCCCAAGATGGTACGAGCAGTACGTC.

The sample holds a few counts of this clonotype. The V gene is TRBV28, the J gene TRBJ2-6, with 7 bases lining up with TRBD2. The CDR3 is made up of 18 amino acids. Germline values: CDR1 MDHEN, CDR2 SYDVKM. Trimming took 6 bases from V and 0 from J; bases not matched to a gene: 11. CDR3 bases: TGTGCCAGCAGATTCCGGGACTATTTTTTCTCTGGGGCCAACGTCCTGACTTTC. Translated: CASRFRDYFFSGANVLTF. The complete variable domain, with remaining parts taken from reference TRBV28 and TRBJ2-6, reads DVKVTQSSRYLVKRTGEKVFLECVQDMDHENMFWYRQDPGLGLRLIYFSYDVKMKEKGDIPEGYSVSREKKERFSLILESASTNQTSMYLCASRFRDYFFSGANVLTFGAGSRLTVL.

This clonotype turned up a few times. Written as DNA, the CDR3 is TGTGCCAGCAGCTTATCGGGGACTAGCGGTCCAGATACGCAGTATTTT. Protein product: CASSLSGTSGPDTQYF. V usage is TRBV7-2 and J usage is TRBJ2-3, with 11 bases fitting TRBD2. The ends lost 2 bases at V and 4 bases at J; junction bases unmatched: 5. CDR3 length equals 16 residues. Looked up from germline, CDR1 is SGHTA and CDR2 is FQGNSA.

The chain uses TRBV5-1 and TRBJ2-2; D is unresolved. CDR1 and CDR2 (germline): SGHRS, YFSETQ. The CDR3 has 15 amino acids. Trimming shortened V by 3 bases and J by 5 bases, and 14 bases separated the two germline ends. CDR3 bases: TGCGCCAGCAGCTCTGTAACCCCCCCGACCGGGGAGCTGTTTTTT. It specifies CASSSVTPPTGELFF.

The chain joins TRBV30 to TRBJ1-1; possible D gene TRBD1, 6 bases. The CDR3 length is 17 residues. V was pared by 3 bases and J by 8 bases, with 28 bases between. CDR1 and CDR2 from the germline V gene are GTSNPN and SVGIG (reference sequence). CDR3 bases: TGTGCCTGGAGCACAAAGAAACAGGGCTTCTCCCATGTCGAAGCTTTCTTT. It is translated as CAWSTKKQGFSHVEAFF.

The genes are TRBV29-1 and TRBJ2-3; maybe TRBD2 (5 bases). The CDR3 is 15 residues long. The V end was cut by 5 bases, the J end by 3 bases, with 18 bases between. Germline V CDR1 and CDR2: SQVTM, ANQGSEA. CDR3 region: CSVSGGTGYTDTQYF. CDR3 coding DNA: TGCAGCGTTTCGGGCGGAACGGGATATACAGATACGCAGTATTTT.

The V call is TRBV12-3 or TRBV12-4, the J call TRBJ2-6; D not certain. The CDR3 runs 14 residues. V was trimmed by 9 bases and J by 0 bases, leaving 9 bases between them. CDR3 DNA: TGTGCCAGTGACCTCTTCTCTGGGGCCAACGTCCTGACTTTC. Amino acids: CASDLFSGANVLTF.

In this sample, this clonotype turned up a few times. The chain employs TRBV18 and TRBJ2-7, with TRBD2 matching 13 bases. CDR1 is KGHSH and CDR2 is LQKENI in the germline V gene. The CDR3 covers 16 residues. After removal of 5 bases from V and 6 bases from J, the junction contained 10 bases not matched to a gene. CDR3 in DNA: TGTGCCAGCTCATCTTGGACTAGCGGGAGACCTCTCGAGCAGTACGTC. Protein sequence: CASSSWTSGRPLEQYV.

The chain combines TRBV5-5 with TRBJ1-5; no clear D. The CDR3 consists of 14 residues. Between the trimmed V and J ends, which lost 0 bases and 7 bases, there was a span of 11 bases. From germline, CDR1 is SGHKS and CDR2 YYEKEE (reference sequence). Here the CDR3 DNA reads TGTGCCAGCAGCTTGGAAGCCCCGCGGCAGCCCCAGCATTTT. This codes for CASSLEAPRQPQHF.

This clonotype was counted a few times. This chain links TRBV29-1 with TRBJ1-1; maybe TRBD1 (6 bases). CDR1 and CDR2 (germline): SQVTM, ANQGSEA. V dropped 5 bases and J dropped 10 bases, with 20 bases sitting between them. This CDR3 is 13 amino acids long. The CDR3 nucleotides are TGCAGCGTTCACAGGAGGCGGGGGGCGGCAGCTTTCTTT. Its translation is CSVHRRRGAAAFF.